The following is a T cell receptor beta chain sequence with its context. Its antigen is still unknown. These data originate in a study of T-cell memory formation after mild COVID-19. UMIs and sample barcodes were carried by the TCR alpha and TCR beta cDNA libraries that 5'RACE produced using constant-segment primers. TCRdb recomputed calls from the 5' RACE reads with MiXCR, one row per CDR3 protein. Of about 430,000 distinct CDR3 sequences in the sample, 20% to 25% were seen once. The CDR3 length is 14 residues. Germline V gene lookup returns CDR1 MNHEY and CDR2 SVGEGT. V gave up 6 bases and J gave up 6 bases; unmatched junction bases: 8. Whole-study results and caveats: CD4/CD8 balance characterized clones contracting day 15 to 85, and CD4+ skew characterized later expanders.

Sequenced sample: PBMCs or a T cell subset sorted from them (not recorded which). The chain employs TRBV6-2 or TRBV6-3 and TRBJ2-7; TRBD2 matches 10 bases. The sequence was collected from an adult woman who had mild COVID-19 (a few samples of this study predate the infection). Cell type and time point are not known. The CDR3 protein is CASRPSGRGLEQYF. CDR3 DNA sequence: TGTGCCAGCAGGCCAAGCGGGAGGGGACTCGAGCAGTACTTC.